This T cell receptor (beta chain) is from a study of blood T cells in healthy people across ages. The authors ran a second PCR of roughly 6 to 12 cycles using a sample-barcoded 5' primer and a J-beta primer mix. TCRdb fed the 5' RACE reads into MiXCR, producing one record per CDR3 protein. The data show over 750,000 distinct CDR3 sequences, roughly 25% seen once. After removal of 0 bases from V and 8 bases from J, the junction contained 7 bases not matched to a gene. The CDR3 totals 16 residues. Per the germline V gene, CDR1 is SNHLY and CDR2 is FYNNEI. In addition, the sample was reused for a study of T cells of mothers and their children. That paper adds: Donation was provided by three healthy Caucasian mothers along with their six children.

The genes are TRBV2 and TRBJ1-2, with 12 bases lining up with TRBD1. The sample was blood. This clonotype was obtained from a boy aged 10-17 years in good health. This CDR3 is CASSEAGQGAKSGYTF. The CDR3 bases are TGTGCCAGCAGTGAAGCGGGACAGGGGGCGAAATCCGGCTACACCTTC. Drawing the rest from reference TRBV2 and TRBJ1-2, the complete variable domain is EPEVTQTPSHQVTQMGQEVILRCVPISNHLYFYWYRQILGQKVEFLVSFYNNEISEKSEIFDDQFSVERPDGSNFTLKIRSTKLEDSAMYFCASSEAGQGAKSGYTFGSGTRLTVV.